This T cell receptor (beta chain) was observed in a study of cytomegalovirus exposure and HLA in healthy donors. Germline V gene lookup returns CDR1 SNHLY and CDR2 FYNNEI. The CDR3 contains 15 residues. V shed 1 base and J 5 bases; nucleotides not matched to a gene: 6. With 60 Vbeta and 13 Jbeta primers, the PCR was carried out. Repertoires were generated with immunoSEQ multiplex PCR, while TCRdb's copy carries only in-frame clones and drops some. The data show roughly 120,000 clones, with nearly 80% seen just once and approximately 1.3% held by the top ten. As for this clone: What it binds is not known.

Study-wide results and caveats: Analyses of presence and absence presupposed an approximately uniform sequencing depth across donors.

This clonotype originated in a woman aged 30 to 39 in good health and CMV-seronegative. Sequencing was done on a sample of PBMCs. This chain joins TRBV2 and TRBJ1-1; 8 positions agree with TRBD1. DNA for the CDR3: TGTGCCAGCAGTGAAGTTGTGGACAGGGTGACTGAAGCTTTCTTT. Its protein is CASSEVVDRVTEAFF.